This T cell receptor (beta chain) was captured in a study of blood T cells in healthy people across ages. Each sample gave at least 6 million isolated PBMCs. Trimming pared 7 bases from V and 10 bases from J, leaving 23 bases between. CDR3 length: 14 residues. The germline V gene has CDR1 SNHLY and CDR2 FYNNEI. A sample-barcoded 5' primer and a J-beta primer mix were used in a second PCR of about 7 to 11 cycles. MiXCR, run by TCRdb on the 5' RACE reads, gives a single entry per CDR3 protein. The sample carries 910,000 or so distinct CDR3 sequences, about 53% recorded once. The receptor was derived from a woman aged 55-75 years in good health. The specimen was blood. This chain links TRBV2 with TRBJ2-7; D is tentatively TRBD1 or TRBD2 (5 bases each). DNA for the CDR3: TGTGCCAGCACCTCCTCCGCAGGGACCACCCGACAGTACTTC. It yields the protein CASTSSAGTTRQYF.